These 12 T cell receptor beta chains were all obtained from the same sample, sequenced in a study of blood T cell repertoires in COVID-19. The method was immunoSEQ multiplex PCR; TCRdb's version includes in-frame clones alone and lacks a portion of them. The sample lists 140,000 to 150,000 clones, approximately 83% occurring once. Sample: peripheral blood. These receptor sequences come from a woman aged 60-75 years with COVID-19, enrolled during active disease.

This clone was observed once. The chain combines TRBV11-2 with TRBJ2-1; TRBD2 is a possible D gene (5 bases). V gave up 1 base and J gave up 8 bases, with 12 bases separating them. Germline CDR1 is SGHAT and CDR2 is FQNNGV. The CDR3 covers 14 residues. CDR3 in amino acids: CASSLGSREDEQFF. The DNA for the CDR3 is TGTGCCAGCAGCTTAGGGTCTCGGGAAGATGAGCAGTTCTTC.

The gene calls are TRBV6-6 and TRBJ1-5; D gene ambiguous. The CDR3 has 12 residues. The V end lost 6 bases, the J end lost 5 bases, and 8 bases lay between the germline ends. The germline V gene encodes CDR1 MNHNY and CDR2 SVGAGI (reference sequence). The CDR3 spells CASSLSYQPQHF. The CDR3 DNA reads TGTGCCAGCAGCCTAAGTTATCAGCCCCAGCATTTT.

V is TRBV7-6 and J is TRBJ2-7, with 12 bases matching TRBD2. The junction had 11 bases not matched to a gene; V was cut back by 5 bases and J by 0 bases. The CDR3 contains 18 residues. Germline values: CDR1 SGHVS, CDR2 FNYEAQ. CDR3 in amino acids: CASSRRASGGESSYEQYF. The CDR3 DNA reads TGTGCCAGCAGCCGCCGAGCTAGCGGGGGGGAAAGCTCCTACGAGCAGTACTTC.

The chain couples TRBV2 to TRBJ1-2; perhaps TRBD1 as D (6 bases). V lost 7 bases, J lost 2 bases, and 11 bases lay in between. Germline lookup yields CDR1 SNHLY and CDR2 FYNNEI. This CDR3 contains 13 residues. The CDR3 sequence is CASNRDTNYGYTF. In nucleotides, the CDR3 is TGTGCCAGCAACAGGGACACCAACTATGGCTACACCTTC.

The chain is built from TRBV5-8 and TRBJ1-4; 8 bases line up with TRBD1. V was clipped by 4 bases and J by 4 bases; unmatched bases: 3. The CDR3 runs to 14 residues. CDR1 is SGHTS, CDR2 YDEGEE, per germline. The CDR3 loop is CASSLRGLNEKLFF. In DNA, the CDR3 is TGTGCCAGCAGCCTCAGGGGGCTTAATGAAAAACTGTTTTTT.

The chain is built from TRBV7-2 and TRBJ1-6, with D hard to call. V was shortened by 2 bases and J by 0 bases, with 14 bases between the two germline ends. CDR1 is SGHTA and CDR2 is FQGNSA in the germline V gene. This CDR3 has 18 residues. CDR3 amino acids: CASSLNGVASSYNSPLHF. CDR3 DNA sequence: TGTGCCAGCAGCTTAAACGGTGTTGCGAGCTCCTATAATTCACCCCTCCACTTT.

The chain joins TRBV6-5 to TRBJ1-3; no clear D gene. Trimming removed 2 bases at V and 0 bases at J, with 5 bases between. Per germline, CDR1 MNHEY and CDR2 SVGAGI. The CDR3 loop spans 14 amino acids. CDR3 loop: CASSYGFSGNTIYF. Written as DNA, the CDR3 is TGTGCCAGCAGTTACGGCTTCTCTGGAAACACCATATATTTT.

Only one count was recorded for this clone. The chain couples TRBV6-2 or TRBV6-3 to TRBJ1-2, with D maybe TRBD1 (6 bases). The V end lost 4 bases, the J end lost 4 bases, and 10 bases lay between the germline ends. CDR3 size: 13 residues. From germline, CDR1 is MNHEY and CDR2 SVGEGT. As DNA, the CDR3 is TGTGCCAGCAGTTCAAGGGGGACCTATGGCTACACCTTC. The encoded protein is CASSSRGTYGYTF.

J is TRBJ2-1 and V is TRBV24-1, with 7 nucleotides matching TRBD2. The J segment lost 4 bases and the V segment lost 7 bases, leaving 9 bases of the junction unmatched. Germline CDR1 is KGHDR and CDR2 is SFDVKD. The CDR3 runs to 15 residues. The CDR3 coding sequence is TGTGCCACCAGCCGGGGAGGGGTTGGGTACAATGAGCAGTTCTTC. Its protein product is CATSRGGVGYNEQFF.

Notes on this clone: The junction differs from germline at one of its ends, possibly a read error. The chain joins TRBV7-2 to TRBJ2-7, with 12 bases matching TRBD2. CDR1 is SGHTA, CDR2 FQGNSA, per germline. The CDR3 is 14 residues long. Here the CDR3 DNA reads TGTGCCAGCAGCTTAGGTACTAGCGGGGGGAACGAAAATTTC. This gives the protein CASSLGTSGGNENF.

This chain joins TRBV15 and TRBJ1-2; D perhaps matches TRBD1 (6 bases). The V end lost 2 bases, the J end lost 10 bases, and 11 bases lay between the germline ends. Germline lookup yields CDR1 LNHNV and CDR2 YYDKDF (reference sequence). This CDR3 region has 12 residues. This CDR3 is CATSRPRDTYTF. CDR3 DNA sequence: TGTGCCACCAGCAGACCTAGGGACACCTACACCTTC. The full variable domain, rest sourced from reference TRBV15 and TRBJ1-2, is DAMVIQNPRYQVTQFGKPVTLSCSQTLNHNVMYWYQQKSSQAPKLLFHYYDKDFNNEADTPDNFQSRRPNTSFCFLDIRSPGLGDTAMYLCATSRPRDTYTFGSGTRLTVV.

This chain joins TRBV15 and TRBJ1-2; 8 nucleotides line up with TRBD1. Germline CDR1 and CDR2: LNHNV and YYDKDF (reference sequence). The CDR3 has 14 amino acids. Losses at the gene ends were 5 bases for V and 8 bases for J; bases not matched to a gene: 10. The DNA for the CDR3 is TGTGCCACCAGCTACGAATCGACAGGGGTCGGCTACACCTTC. Protein sequence: CATSYESTGVGYTF.